This T cell receptor beta chain was documented in a study of blood T cell repertoires in COVID-19. Background on the study: The United States, Italy and Spain supplied acute and convalescent COVID-19 samples. Sample material is recorded as cDNA or gDNA derived from T cells, B-cell-depleted T cells, or PBMCs.

Libraries were prepared by immunoSEQ multiplex PCR; TCRdb keeps only in-frame clonotypes and omits some of them. Of around 64,000 clones in the sample, about 83% were seen once. V lost 2 bases and J lost 0; bases outside the gene matches: 6. CDR1 and CDR2 (germline): MNHEY, SVGEGT. CDR3 length: 16 amino acids. Sequenced material: peripheral blood. The receptor was isolated from a woman of 80 years or more with acute or convalescent COVID-19. This chain joins TRBV6-2 or TRBV6-3 and TRBJ2-7, with 8 bases that match TRBD2. The CDR3 here is CASSYVAGGLSYEQYF. In DNA form, the CDR3 reads TGTGCCAGCAGTTACGTGGCGGGAGGTCTCTCCTACGAGCAGTACTTC.